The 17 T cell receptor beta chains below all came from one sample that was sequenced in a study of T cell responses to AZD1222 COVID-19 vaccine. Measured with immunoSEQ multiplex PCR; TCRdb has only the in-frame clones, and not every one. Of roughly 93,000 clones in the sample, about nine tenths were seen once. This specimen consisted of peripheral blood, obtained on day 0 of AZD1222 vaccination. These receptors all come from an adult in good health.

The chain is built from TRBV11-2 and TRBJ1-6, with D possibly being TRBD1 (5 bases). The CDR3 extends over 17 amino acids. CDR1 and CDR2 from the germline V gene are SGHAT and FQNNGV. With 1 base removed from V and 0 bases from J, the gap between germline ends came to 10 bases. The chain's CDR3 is CASSLAGPSSYNSPLHF. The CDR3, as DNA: TGTGCCAGCAGCTTAGCGGGGCCCAGCTCCTATAATTCACCCCTCCACTTT.

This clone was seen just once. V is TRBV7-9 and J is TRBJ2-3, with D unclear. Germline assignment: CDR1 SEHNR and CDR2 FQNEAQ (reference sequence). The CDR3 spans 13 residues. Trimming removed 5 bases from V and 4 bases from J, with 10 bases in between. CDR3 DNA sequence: TGTGCCAGCAGCCCAAAGGGTGCAGATACGCAGTATTTT. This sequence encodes CASSPKGADTQYF. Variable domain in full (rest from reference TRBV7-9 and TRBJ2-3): DTGVSQNPRHKITKRGQNVTFRCDPISEHNRLYWYRQTLGQGPEFLTYFQNEAQLEKSRLLSDRFSAERPKGSFSTLEIQRTEQGDSAMYLCASSPKGADTQYFGPGTRLTVL.

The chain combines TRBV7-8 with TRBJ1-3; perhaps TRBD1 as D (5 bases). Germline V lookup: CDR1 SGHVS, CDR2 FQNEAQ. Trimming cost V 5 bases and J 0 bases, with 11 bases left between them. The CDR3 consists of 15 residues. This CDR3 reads CASSPADTSGNTIYF. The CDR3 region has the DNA TGTGCCAGCAGCCCCGCGGACACCTCTGGAAACACCATATATTTT.

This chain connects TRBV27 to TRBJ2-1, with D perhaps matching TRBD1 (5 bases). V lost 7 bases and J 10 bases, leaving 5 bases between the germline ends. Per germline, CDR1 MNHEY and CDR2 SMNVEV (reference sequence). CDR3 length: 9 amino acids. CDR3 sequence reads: CASKGEQFF. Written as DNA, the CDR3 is TGTGCCAGCAAGGGGGAGCAGTTCTTC.

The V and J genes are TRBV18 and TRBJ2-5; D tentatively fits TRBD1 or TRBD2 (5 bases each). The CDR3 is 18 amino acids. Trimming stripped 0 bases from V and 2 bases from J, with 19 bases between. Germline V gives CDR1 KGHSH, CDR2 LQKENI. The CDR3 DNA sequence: TGTGCCAGCTCACCACCGGGATGGACAAGGACTTTACAAGAGACCCAGTACTTC. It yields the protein CASSPPGWTRTLQETQYF.

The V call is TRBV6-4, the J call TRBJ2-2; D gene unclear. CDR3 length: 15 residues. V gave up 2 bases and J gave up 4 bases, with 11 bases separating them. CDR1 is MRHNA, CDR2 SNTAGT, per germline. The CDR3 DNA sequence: TGTGCCAGCAGTGACATCCCGGGTGTCACCGGGGAGCTGTTTTTT. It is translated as CASSDIPGVTGELFF.

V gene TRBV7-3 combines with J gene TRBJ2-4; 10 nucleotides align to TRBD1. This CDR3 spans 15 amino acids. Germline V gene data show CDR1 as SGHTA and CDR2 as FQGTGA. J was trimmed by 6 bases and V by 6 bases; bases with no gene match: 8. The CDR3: CASSLGGQGLNIQYF. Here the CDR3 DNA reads TGTGCCAGCAGTTTAGGGGGACAGGGGCTAAACATTCAGTACTTC.

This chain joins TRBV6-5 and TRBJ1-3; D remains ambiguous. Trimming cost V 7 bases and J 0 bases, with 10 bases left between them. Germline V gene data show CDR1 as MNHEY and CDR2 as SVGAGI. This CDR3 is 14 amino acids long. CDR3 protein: CASNPGVSGNTIYF. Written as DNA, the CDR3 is TGTGCCAGCAATCCCGGGGTCTCTGGAAACACCATATATTTT.

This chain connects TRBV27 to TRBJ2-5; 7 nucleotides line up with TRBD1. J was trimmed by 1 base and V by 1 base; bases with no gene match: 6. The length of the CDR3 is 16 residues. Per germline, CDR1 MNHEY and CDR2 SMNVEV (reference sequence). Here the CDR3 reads CASSLWAGGGQETQYF. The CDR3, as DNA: TGTGCCAGCAGTTTATGGGCAGGGGGTGGCCAAGAGACCCAGTACTTC.

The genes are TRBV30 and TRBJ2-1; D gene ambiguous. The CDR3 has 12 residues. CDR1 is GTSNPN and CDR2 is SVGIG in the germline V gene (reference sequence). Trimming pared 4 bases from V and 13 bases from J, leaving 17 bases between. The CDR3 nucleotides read TGTGCCTGGAACAACCAAGGTGGGTCCCAGTTCTTC. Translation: CAWNNQGGSQFF.

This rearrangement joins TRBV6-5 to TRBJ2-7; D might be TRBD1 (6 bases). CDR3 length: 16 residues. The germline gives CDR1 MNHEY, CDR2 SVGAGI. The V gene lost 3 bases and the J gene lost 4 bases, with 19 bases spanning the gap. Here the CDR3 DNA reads TGTGCCAGCAGTTATTCCCCAGGATTAAGGGGGTACGAGCAGTACTTC. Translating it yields CASSYSPGLRGYEQYF.

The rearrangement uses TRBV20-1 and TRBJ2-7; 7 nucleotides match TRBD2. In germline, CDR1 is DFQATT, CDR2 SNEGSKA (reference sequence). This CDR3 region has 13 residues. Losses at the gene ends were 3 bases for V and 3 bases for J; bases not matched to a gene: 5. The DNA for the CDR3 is TGCAGTGCTAGTCGCGGGACTAACTACGAGCAGTACTTC. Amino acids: CSASRGTNYEQYF.

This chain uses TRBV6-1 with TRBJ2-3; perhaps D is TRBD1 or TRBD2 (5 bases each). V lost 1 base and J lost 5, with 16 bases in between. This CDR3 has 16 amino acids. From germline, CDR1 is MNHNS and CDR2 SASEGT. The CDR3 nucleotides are TGTGCCAGCAGTGAAGTAGGGGACCGTCGGGGAGATACGCAGTATTTT. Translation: CASSEVGDRRGDTQYF.

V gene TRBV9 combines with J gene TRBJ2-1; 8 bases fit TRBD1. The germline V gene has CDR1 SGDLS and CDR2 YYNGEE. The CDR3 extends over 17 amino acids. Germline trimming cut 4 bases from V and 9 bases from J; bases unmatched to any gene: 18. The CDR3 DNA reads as TGTGCCAGCAGCTCACCCCCGACAGGGGTCTTCAGAGGTGAGCAGTTCTTC. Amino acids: CASSSPPTGVFRGEQFF.

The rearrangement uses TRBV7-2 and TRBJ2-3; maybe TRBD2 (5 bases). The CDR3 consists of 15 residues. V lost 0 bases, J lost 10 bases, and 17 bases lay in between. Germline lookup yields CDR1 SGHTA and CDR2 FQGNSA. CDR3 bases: TGTGCCAGCAGCTTAGCGGCGGGCCGGGGAGCCTCGCAGTATTTT. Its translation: CASSLAAGRGASQYF.

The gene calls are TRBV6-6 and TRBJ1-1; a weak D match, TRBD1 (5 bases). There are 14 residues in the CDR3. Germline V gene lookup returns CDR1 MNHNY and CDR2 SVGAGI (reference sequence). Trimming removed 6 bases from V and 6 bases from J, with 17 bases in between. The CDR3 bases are TGTGCCAGCAGCCCCGGCGGGGGAGGAGCTGAAGCTTTCTTT. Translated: CASSPGGGGAEAFF.

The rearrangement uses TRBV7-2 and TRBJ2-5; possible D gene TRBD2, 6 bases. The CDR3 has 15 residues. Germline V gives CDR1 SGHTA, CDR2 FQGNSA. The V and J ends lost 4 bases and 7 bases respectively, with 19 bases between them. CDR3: CASSSNRALGGTQYF. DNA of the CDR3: TGTGCCAGCAGCTCCAACCGGGCCTTGGGAGGGACCCAGTACTTC.